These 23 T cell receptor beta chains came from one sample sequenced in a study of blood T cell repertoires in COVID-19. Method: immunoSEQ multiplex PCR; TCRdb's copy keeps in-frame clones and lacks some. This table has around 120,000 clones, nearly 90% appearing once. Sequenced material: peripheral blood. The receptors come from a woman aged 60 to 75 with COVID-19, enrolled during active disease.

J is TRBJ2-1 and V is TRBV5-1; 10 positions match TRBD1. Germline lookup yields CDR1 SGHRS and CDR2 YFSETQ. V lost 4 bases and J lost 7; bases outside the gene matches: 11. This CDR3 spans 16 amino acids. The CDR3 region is CASSRSTGTGANEQFF. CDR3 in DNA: TGCGCCAGCAGCAGGTCGACCGGGACAGGGGCGAATGAGCAGTTCTTC.

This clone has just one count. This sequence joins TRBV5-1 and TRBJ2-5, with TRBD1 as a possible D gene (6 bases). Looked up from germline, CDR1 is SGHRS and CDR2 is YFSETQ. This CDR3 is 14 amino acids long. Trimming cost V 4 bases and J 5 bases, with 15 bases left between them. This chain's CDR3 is CASSPGVTGETQYF. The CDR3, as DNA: TGCGCCAGCAGCCCAGGGGTTACGGGGGAGACCCAGTACTTC.

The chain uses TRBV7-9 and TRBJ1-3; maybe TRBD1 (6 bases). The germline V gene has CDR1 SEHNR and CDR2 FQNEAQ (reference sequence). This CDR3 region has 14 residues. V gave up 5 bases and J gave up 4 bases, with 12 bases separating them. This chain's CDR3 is CASSIGQRGNTIYF. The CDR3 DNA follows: TGTGCCAGCAGCATAGGACAGAGGGGAAACACCATATATTTT.

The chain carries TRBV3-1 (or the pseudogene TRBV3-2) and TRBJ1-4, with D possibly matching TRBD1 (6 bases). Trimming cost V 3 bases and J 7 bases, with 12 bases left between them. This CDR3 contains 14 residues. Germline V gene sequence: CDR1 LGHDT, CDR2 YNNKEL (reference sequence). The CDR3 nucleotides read TGTGCCAGCAGCCAGGCGCTAGGGGGTGAAAAACTGTTTTTT. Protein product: CASSQALGGEKLFF.

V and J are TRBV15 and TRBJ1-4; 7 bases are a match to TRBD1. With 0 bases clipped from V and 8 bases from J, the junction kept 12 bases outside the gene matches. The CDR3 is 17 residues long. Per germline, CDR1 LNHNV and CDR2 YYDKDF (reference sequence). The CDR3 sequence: CATSRDPRGTVDEKLFF. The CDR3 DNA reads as TGTGCCACCAGCAGAGACCCCCGTGGGACAGTGGACGAAAAACTGTTTTTT. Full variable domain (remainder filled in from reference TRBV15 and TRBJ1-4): DAMVIQNPRYQVTQFGKPVTLSCSQTLNHNVMYWYQQKSSQAPKLLFHYYDKDFNNEADTPDNFQSRRPNTSFCFLDIRSPGLGDTAMYLCATSRDPRGTVDEKLFFGSGTQLSVL.

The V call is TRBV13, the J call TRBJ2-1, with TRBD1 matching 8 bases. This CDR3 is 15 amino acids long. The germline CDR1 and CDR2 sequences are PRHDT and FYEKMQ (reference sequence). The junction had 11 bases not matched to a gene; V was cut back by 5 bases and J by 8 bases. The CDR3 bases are TGTGCCAGCAGCGTAGACAGGGGAAGTGGGGATGAGCAGTTCTTC. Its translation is CASSVDRGSGDEQFF.

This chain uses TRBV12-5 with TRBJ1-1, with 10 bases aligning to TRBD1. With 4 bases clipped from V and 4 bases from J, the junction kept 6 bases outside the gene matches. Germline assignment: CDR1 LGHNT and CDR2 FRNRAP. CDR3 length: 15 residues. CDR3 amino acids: CASGSWTGGFTEAFF. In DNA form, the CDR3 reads TGTGCTAGTGGTTCATGGACAGGGGGGTTCACTGAAGCTTTCTTT.

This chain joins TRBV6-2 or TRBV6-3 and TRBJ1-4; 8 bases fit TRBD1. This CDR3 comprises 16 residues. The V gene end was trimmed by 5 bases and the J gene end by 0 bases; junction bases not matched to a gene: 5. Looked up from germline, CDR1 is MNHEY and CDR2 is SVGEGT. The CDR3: CASSGQGLATNEKLFF. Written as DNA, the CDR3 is TGTGCCAGCAGTGGACAGGGCCTCGCAACTAATGAAAAACTGTTTTTT.

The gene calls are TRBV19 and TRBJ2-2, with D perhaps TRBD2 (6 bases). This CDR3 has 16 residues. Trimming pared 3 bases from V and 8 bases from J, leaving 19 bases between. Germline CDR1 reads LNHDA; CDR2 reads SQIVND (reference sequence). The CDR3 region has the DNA TGTGCCAGTAGTATCTCCGGGACTTACACCGGAGGGGAGCTGTTTTTT. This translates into CASSISGTYTGGELFF. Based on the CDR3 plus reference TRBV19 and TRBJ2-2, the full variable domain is DGGITQSPKYLFRKEGQNVTLSCEQNLNHDAMYWYRQDPGQGLRLIYYSQIVNDFQKGDIAEGYSVSREKKESFPLTVTSAQKNPTAFYLCASSISGTYTGGELFFGEGSRLTVL.

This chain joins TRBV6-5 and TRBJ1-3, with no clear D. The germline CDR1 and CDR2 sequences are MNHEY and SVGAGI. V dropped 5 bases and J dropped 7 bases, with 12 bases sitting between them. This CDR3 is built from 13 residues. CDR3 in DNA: TGTGCCAGCAGTCGACTAGATGGGAACACCATATATTTT. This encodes CASSRLDGNTIYF.

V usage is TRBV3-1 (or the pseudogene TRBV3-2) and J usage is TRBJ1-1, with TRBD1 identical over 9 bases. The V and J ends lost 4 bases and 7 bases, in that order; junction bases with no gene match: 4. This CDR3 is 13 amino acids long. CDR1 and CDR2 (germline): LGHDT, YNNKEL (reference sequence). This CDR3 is CASSRDREGEAFF. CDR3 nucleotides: TGTGCCAGCAGCCGGGACAGGGAAGGTGAAGCTTTCTTT.

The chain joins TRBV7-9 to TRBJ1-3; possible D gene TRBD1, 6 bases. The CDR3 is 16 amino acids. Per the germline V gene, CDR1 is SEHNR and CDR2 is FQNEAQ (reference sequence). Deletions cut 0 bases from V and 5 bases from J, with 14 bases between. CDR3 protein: CASSLAGPRGRNTIYF. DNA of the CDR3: TGTGCCAGCAGCTTAGCGGGACCCAGGGGACGAAACACCATATATTTT.

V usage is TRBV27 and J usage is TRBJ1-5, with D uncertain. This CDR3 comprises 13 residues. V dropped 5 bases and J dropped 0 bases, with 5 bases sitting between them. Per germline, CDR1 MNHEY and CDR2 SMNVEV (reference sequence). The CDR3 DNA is TGTGCCAGCAGTCCCTTTAGCAATCAGCCCCAGCATTTT. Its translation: CASSPFSNQPQHF.

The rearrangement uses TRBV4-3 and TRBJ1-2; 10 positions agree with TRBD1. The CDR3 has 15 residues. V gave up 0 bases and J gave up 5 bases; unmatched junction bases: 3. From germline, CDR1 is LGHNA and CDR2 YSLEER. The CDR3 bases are TGCGCCAGCAGCCAAGATTGGGGACAGGGGTATGGCTACACCTTC. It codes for CASSQDWGQGYGYTF.

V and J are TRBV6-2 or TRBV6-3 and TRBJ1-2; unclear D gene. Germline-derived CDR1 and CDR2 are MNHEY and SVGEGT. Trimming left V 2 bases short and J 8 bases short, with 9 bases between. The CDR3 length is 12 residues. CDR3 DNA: TGTGCCAGCAGTTACCCCCCAGCGGGCTACACCTTC. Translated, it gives CASSYPPAGYTF.

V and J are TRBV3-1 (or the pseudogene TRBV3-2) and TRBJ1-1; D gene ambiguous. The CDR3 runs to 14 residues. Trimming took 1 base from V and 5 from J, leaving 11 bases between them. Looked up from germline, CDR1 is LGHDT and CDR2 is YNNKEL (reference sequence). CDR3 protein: CASSQVEGDTEAFF. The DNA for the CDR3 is TGTGCCAGCAGCCAAGTGGAGGGTGATACTGAAGCTTTCTTT.

CDR3 protein: CASSAGTGGRSEQFF. The CDR3 coding sequence is TGTGCCAGCAGCGCCGGGACAGGGGGGAGGAGTGAGCAGTTCTTC. This chain connects TRBV4-2 to TRBJ2-1, with 11 nucleotides matching TRBD1. Trimming cost V 5 bases and J 9 bases; bases outside gene matches: 9. The CDR3 extends over 15 amino acids. Germline CDR1 and CDR2: LGHNA and YNFKEQ.

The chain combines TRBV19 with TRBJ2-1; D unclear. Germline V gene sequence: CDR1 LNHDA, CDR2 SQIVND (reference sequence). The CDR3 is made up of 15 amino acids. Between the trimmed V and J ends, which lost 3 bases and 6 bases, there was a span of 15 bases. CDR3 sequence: CASSIDFLESNEQFF. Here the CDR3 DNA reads TGTGCCAGTAGTATTGATTTTTTGGAGAGCAATGAGCAGTTCTTC. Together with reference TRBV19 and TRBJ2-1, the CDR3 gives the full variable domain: DGGITQSPKYLFRKEGQNVTLSCEQNLNHDAMYWYRQDPGQGLRLIYYSQIVNDFQKGDIAEGYSVSREKKESFPLTVTSAQKNPTAFYLCASSIDFLESNEQFFGPGTRLTVL.

For the CDR3, the DNA is TGTGCCAGCAGCGCAAGGGACAGGTCATTCAAAGCTTTCTTT. The encoded protein is CASSARDRSFKAFF. The V and J genes are TRBV9 and TRBJ1-1, with 8 bases aligning to TRBD1. Trimming at V came to 3 bases and at J to 9 bases, leaving 10 bases not matched to a gene. The CDR3 spans 14 residues. CDR1 SGDLS and CDR2 YYNGEE come from the germline V gene.

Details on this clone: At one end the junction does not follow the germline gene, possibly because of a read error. The DNA for the CDR3 is TGTGCCAGCAGTTTATTTGGCAGGGTCTCCCACGAGCAGTACTTC. Translation: CASSLFGRVSHEQYF. The chain has TRBV27 and TRBJ2-7, with D perhaps TRBD1 (5 bases). Germline CDR1 MNHEY, CDR2 SMNVEV (reference sequence). This CDR3 comprises 15 residues.

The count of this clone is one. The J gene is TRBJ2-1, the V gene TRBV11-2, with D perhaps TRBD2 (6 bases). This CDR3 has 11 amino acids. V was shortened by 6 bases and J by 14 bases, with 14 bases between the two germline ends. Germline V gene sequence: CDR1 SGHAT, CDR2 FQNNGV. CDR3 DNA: TGTGCCAGCAGAGCGGGCCTGGCGAAGTTCTTC. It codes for CASRAGLAKFF.

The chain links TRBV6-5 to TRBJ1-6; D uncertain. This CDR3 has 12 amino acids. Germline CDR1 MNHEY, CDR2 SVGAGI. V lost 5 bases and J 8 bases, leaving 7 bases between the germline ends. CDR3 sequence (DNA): TGTGCCAGCAGTCCCGACTATTCACCCCTCCACTTT. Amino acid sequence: CASSPDYSPLHF.

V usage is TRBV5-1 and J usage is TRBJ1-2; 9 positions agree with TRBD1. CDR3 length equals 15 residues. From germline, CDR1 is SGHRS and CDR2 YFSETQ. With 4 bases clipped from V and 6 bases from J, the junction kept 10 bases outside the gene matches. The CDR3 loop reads CASSAPGQGIDGYTF. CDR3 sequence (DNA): TGCGCCAGCAGCGCCCCCGGACAGGGGATAGATGGCTACACCTTC.